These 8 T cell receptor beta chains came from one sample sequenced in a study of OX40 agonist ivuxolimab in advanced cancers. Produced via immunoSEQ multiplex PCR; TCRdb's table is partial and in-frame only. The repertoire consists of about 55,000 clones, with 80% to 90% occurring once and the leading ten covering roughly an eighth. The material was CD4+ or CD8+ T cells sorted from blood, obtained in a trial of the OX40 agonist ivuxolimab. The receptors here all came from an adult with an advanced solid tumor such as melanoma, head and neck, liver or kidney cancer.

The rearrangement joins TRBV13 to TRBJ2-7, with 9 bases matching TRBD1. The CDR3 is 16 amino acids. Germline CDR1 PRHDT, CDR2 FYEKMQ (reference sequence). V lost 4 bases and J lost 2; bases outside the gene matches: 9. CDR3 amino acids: CASSSRDRESPYEQYV. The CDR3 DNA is TGTGCCAGCAGCTCAAGGGACAGGGAGTCCCCCTACGAGCAGTACGTC.

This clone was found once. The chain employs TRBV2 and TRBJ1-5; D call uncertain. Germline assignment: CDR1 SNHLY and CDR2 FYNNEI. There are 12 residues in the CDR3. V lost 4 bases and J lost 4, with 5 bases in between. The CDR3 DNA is TGTGCCAGCAGTGGACCAAATCAGCCCCAGCATTTT. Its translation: CASSGPNQPQHF.

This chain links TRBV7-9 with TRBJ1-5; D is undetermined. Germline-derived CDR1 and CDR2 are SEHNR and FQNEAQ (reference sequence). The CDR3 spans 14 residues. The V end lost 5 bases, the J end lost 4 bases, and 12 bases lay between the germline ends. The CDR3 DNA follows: TGTGCCAGCAGCCTAAAGGGAGGTAATCAGCCCCAGCATTTT. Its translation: CASSLKGGNQPQHF. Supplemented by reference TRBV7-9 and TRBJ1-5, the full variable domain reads DTGVSQNPRHKITKRGQNVTFRCDPISEHNRLYWYRQTLGQGPEFLTYFQNEAQLEKSRLLSDRFSAERPKGSFSTLEIQRTEQGDSAMYLCASSLKGGNQPQHFGDGTRLSIL.

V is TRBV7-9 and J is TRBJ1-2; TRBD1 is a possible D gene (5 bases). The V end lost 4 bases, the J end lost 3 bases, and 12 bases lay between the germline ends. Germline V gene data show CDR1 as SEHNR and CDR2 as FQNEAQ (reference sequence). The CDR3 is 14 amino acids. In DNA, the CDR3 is TGTGCCAGCAGCTATCAGGGCTTTTACTATGGCTACACCTTC. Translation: CASSYQGFYYGYTF. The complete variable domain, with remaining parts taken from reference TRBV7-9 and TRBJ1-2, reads DTGVSQNPRHKITKRGQNVTFRCDPISEHNRLYWYRQTLGQGPEFLTYFQNEAQLEKSRLLSDRFSAERPKGSFSTLEIQRTEQGDSAMYLCASSYQGFYYGYTFGSGTRLTVV.

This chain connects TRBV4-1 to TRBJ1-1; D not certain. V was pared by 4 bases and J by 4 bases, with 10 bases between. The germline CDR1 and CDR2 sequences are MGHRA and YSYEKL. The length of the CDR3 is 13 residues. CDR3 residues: CASSPRTGTEAFF. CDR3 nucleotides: TGCGCCAGCAGCCCCAGGACCGGCACTGAAGCTTTCTTT.

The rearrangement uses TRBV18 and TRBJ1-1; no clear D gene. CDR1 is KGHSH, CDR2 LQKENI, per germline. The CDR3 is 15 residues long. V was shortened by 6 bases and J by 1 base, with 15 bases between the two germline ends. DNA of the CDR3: TGTGCCAGCTCCCGGGGTCCAGGACCGAACACTGAAGCTTTCTTT. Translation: CASSRGPGPNTEAFF.

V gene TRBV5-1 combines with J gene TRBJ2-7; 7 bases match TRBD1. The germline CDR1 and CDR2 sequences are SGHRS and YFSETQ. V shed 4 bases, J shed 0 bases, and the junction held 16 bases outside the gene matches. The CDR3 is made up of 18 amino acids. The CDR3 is CASSPTGSGQQSSYEQYF. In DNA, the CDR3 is TGCGCCAGCAGCCCAACCGGTTCGGGACAGCAAAGCTCCTACGAGCAGTACTTC.

CDR3 coding DNA: TGCGCCAGCAGAGATGTCAGAGCCAAAAACATTCAGTACTTC. It codes for CASRDVRAKNIQYF. The chain has TRBV4-1 and TRBJ2-4; D unclear. Germline V gene lookup returns CDR1 MGHRA and CDR2 YSYEKL. This CDR3 spans 14 amino acids. V dropped 6 bases and J dropped 0 bases, with 9 bases sitting between them.